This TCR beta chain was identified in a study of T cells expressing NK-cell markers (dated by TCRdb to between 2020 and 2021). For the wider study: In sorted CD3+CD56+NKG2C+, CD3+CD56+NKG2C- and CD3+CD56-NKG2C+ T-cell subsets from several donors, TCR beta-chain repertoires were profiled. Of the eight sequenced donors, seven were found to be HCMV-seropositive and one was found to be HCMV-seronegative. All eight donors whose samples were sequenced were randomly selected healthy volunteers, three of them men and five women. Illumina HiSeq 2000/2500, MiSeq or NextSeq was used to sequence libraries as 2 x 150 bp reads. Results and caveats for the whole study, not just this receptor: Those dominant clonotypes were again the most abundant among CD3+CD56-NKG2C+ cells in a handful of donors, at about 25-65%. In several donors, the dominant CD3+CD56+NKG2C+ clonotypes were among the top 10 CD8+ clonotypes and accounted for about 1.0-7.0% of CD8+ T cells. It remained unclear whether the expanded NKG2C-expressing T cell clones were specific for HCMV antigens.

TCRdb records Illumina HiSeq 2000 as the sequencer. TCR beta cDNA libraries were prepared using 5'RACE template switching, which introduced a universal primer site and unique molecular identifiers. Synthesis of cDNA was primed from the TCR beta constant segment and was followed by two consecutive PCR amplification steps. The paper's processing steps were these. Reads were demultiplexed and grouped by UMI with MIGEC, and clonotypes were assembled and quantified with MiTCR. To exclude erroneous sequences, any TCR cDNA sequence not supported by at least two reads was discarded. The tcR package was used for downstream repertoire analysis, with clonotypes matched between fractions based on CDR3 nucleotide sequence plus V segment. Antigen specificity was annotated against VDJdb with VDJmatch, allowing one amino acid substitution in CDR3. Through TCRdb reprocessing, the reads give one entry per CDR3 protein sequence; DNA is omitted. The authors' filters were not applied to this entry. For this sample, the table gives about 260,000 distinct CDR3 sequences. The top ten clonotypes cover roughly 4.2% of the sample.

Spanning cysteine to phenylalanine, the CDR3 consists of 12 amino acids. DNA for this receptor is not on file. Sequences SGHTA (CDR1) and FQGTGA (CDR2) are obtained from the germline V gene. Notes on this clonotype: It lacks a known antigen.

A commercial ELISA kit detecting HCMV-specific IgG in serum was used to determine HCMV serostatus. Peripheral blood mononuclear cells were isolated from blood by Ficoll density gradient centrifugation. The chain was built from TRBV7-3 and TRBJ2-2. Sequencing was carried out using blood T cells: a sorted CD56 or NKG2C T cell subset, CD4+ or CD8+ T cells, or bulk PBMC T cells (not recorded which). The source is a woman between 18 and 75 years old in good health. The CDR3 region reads CASRGFGGELFF.